This T cell receptor (beta chain) was captured by sequencing in a study of a mutant IDH1 vaccine in newly diagnosed glioma. Overall study context: Treated individuals were approximately 62% male and around 40% female, averaging about 37 years of age. Patients were pretreated with radiotherapy, temozolomide, or both, mostly both.

V was shortened by 11 bases and J by 8 bases, with 20 bases between the two germline ends. Germline lookup yields CDR1 WNHNN and CDR2 SYGVQD (reference sequence). This CDR3 contains 13 residues. Whole-study findings and limits: Overall, 80% to 95% of patients had vaccine-induced immune responses.

Time point indicated: baseline, week 1 (first vaccination visit). Specified treatment: pre-vaccination baseline after standard-of-care therapy. The donor cohort comprised cases of new WHO grade 3 or 4 IDH1-mutant, ATRX-lost astrocytoma. Repertoires were generated with immunoSEQ multiplex PCR, while TCRdb's copy carries only in-frame clones and drops some. Of tens of thousands of clones in the sample, roughly 80% are singletons; the top ten hold 1.5% to 2%. Note on this clone: Its antigen is unknown.

This receptor was identified in a woman aged 40 to 55 with glioma. The material was PBMCs, obtained from a glioma patient treated with radiotherapy, temozolomide or both. The V and J genes are TRBV10-1 and TRBJ2-3, with D maybe TRBD1 (5 bases). The CDR3 here is CASMSRRQGTQYF. CDR3 nucleotide sequence: TGCGCCTCTATGTCAAGAAGGCAGGGTACGCAGTATTTT.